This T cell receptor beta chain was obtained from a study of tumor-infiltrating lymphocytes in localized non-small cell lung cancer. Study details: Some samples were collected after neoadjuvant chemotherapy; smokers, never-smokers and several histologies were included. Each patient gave resected tumor and non-adjacent uninvolved lung tissue.

Findings and caveats of the study: Each assay used a separate piece of the same tissue.

Comment on this clone: No antigen is known for it.

Method: immunoSEQ multiplex PCR; TCRdb's copy keeps in-frame clones and lacks some. Here the sample spans 15,000 to 20,000 clones, 78% being singletons. The origin of this receptor is a human donor with non-small cell lung cancer. The sample consisted of lung tumor tissue.

The CDR3 sequence is CASSFTGELFF. The CDR3 nucleotides are TGTGCCAGCAGCTTCACCGGGGAGCTGTTTTTT. This chain joins TRBV13 and TRBJ2-2; D remains ambiguous. V was pared by 3 bases and J by 4 bases, with 0 bases between. The CDR3 sequence is 11 residues long. The germline V gene has CDR1 PRHDT and CDR2 FYEKMQ (reference sequence).